This TCR beta chain was observed in a study of cytomegalovirus exposure and HLA in healthy donors. Study information: Unique TCR beta sequences numbering approximately 120 million came from 150 million to 200 million T cells in an earlier analysis.

Study-level results: The authors excluded some V segments, including TRBV6-2 and TRBV6-3, as indistinguishable. Association of about 17,000 TCR beta sequences with HLA alleles was found at 0.05 false discovery rate in a later analysis.

Despite likely unrecorded immune exposures, the donors were nominally healthy at the time of sampling. The CDR3 consists of 14 residues. V gave up 4 bases and J gave up 2 bases, with 9 bases separating them. Germline V gene lookup returns CDR1 LNHDA and CDR2 SQIVND (reference sequence). A note on this clone: What it binds is not known.

Primers: 60 Vbeta forward and 13 Jbeta reverse. The method was immunoSEQ multiplex PCR; TCRdb's version includes in-frame clones alone and lacks a portion of them. The sample has about 170,000 clones; 65% to 85% are singletons. The sequenced sample was PBMCs. The receptor was derived from a woman between 50 and 59 years old in good health and CMV-seropositive. V usage is TRBV19 and J usage is TRBJ1-5; D may be TRBD1 (5 bases). Here the CDR3 reads CASSTREGNQPQHF. The DNA for the CDR3 is TGTGCCAGTAGTACCAGGGAGGGCAATCAGCCCCAGCATTTT. The full variable domain, in which reference TRBV19 and TRBJ1-5 provide the parts outside the CDR3, is DGGITQSPKYLFRKEGQNVTLSCEQNLNHDAMYWYRQDPGQGLRLIYYSQIVNDFQKGDIAEGYSVSREKKESFPLTVTSAQKNPTAFYLCASSTREGNQPQHFGDGTRLSIL.